Here is one T cell receptor (beta chain) with its context. The record originates from a study of blood T cell repertoires in COVID-19. Clones were sequenced by immunoSEQ multiplex PCR, and TCRdb holds only the in-frame ones, with some missing. The table records over 120,000 clones, about 80% of them present only once. The sample comprised PBMCs or T cells enriched from blood (not recorded which). This sequence was found in a woman aged 50 to 60 who had recovered from COVID-19.

CDR3 sequence reads: CASSLGASHNEQFF. CDR3 DNA sequence: TGCGCCAGCAGCTTGGGGGCGAGCCACAATGAGCAGTTCTTC. V is TRBV5-1 and J is TRBJ2-1; D not certain. Trimming stripped 0 bases from V and 5 bases from J, with 9 bases between. CDR3 length equals 14 residues. Germline V gives CDR1 SGHRS, CDR2 YFSETQ.